This T cell receptor beta chain comes out of a study of Ad26.COV2.S vaccination and SARS-CoV-2 variants (dated by TCRdb to about 2021). Turning to the overall study: Donors in the vaccine arm were drawn from COV1001, a multicentre, randomized, double-blind, placebo-controlled phase I-IIa trial testing Ad26.COV2.S in healthy adults. Ad26.COV2.S was given intramuscularly at 5x10^10 or 1x10^11 viral particles, as a single shot or as two shots 56 days apart. TCRbeta repertoire sequencing was used to assess the specificity and breadth of SARS-CoV-2-reactive T cell receptors after Ad26.COV2.S vaccination. The TCR-sequenced set comprised approximately 32 samples: around 20 Ad26.COV2.S vaccine recipients, 5 placebo recipients and 8 SARS-CoV-2 convalescent individuals. Participants in the trial were split at random into five groups of five each, receiving low-dose or high-dose Ad26.COV2.S once or twice, or else placebo on both occasions. Blinding of investigators to trial group allocation was maintained during experiments and outcome assessment. Overall study results and their limits: Substantial breadth of spike-specific CD8+ and CD4+ T cell responses was reported after vaccination. Higher spike-specific TCR breadth was observed in Ad26.COV2.S recipients than in placebo recipients (P = 0.0014). The authors noted that total T cell responses may have been underestimated by the TCR breadth and depth analyses. The study was not powered to compare responses between vaccine doses or regimens. Vaccine and placebo recipients had similar non-spike TCR breadth, a finding consistent with the vaccine containing only spike.

Sequences SQVTM (CDR1) and ANQGSEA (CDR2) are obtained from the germline V gene. Including cysteine and phenylalanine, the CDR3 has 12 amino acids. Only the CDR3 part of the read is kept: 36 bases, read in frame from the first base. The V and J ends are trimmed by 5 bases and 3 bases, leaving 8 bases between them. TCRbeta CDR3 regions were sequenced with the immunoSEQ Assay. After extraction, genomic DNA underwent amplification by bias-controlled multiplex PCR, followed by high-throughput sequencing. The study's processing was this. Collapsing and filtering of sequences were performed to quantify the absolute abundance of each unique TCRbeta CDR3 region. T cell fraction was estimated by normalization of TCRbeta template counts to usable DNA, with usable DNA being measured through amplification of reference genes present in all nucleated cells. Repertoire TCRs were annotated as SARS-CoV-2-specific by exact matching of V gene, CDR3 amino acid sequence and J gene to a known reactive TCR set. The reference SARS-CoV-2 TCR set came from MIRA and was filtered for enrichment in COVID-19-positive ImmuneCODE repertoires, removing public or cross-reactive TCRs. Drawing on the MIRA antigens, annotated TCRs were analysed further at the level of specific ORF or position within ORF. Breadth was defined as the number of annotated unique rearrangements divided by the total number of unique productive rearrangements, and depth was defined as the summed frequency of the annotated unique rearrangements. Group comparisons of TCR breadth used two-sided Wilcoxon rank-sum tests. TCRdb holds this immuneACCESS table with in-frame rearrangements only. Some clones are missing; in checked studies, unresolved V genes explain under half, and the rest has no known cause. Clone size and the V and J calls come from that table; the DNA yielded D and trimming. This sample holds under 300,000 clones; roughly 89% were observed only once. In total, the top ten clones hold nearly 3% of the sample.

The intended sense of this specimen's treatment or condition label: roughly 18 received Ad26.COV2.S at low or high dose, single or two shots; 5 received placebo; per-sample allocation not given. Repertoires of vaccine and placebo recipients were sequenced from samples collected on day 63 after the first injection. In Cohort 1b, about 27 adults aged 18-55 years were enrolled at a single site in Boston, USA, between 29 July and 7 August 2020. As a vaccine, Ad26.COV2.S was a replication-incompetent adenovirus type 26 vector that expressed a prefusion-stabilized SARS-CoV-2 spike protein derived from the original Wuhan strain. In the case of this clone: Its antigen specificity is not known. Within one base of it there is no much larger clone, and no base qualities were kept.

The sequence derives from a person between 18 and 59 years old who received the Ad26.COV2.S COVID-19 vaccine or a placebo. This receptor chain uses TRBV29-1 and TRBJ1-3, with an unclear D gene assignment. Sequencing was performed on peripheral blood, taken in a trial of Ad26.COV2.S vaccine versus placebo. The CDR3 here reads CSVLSDGNTIYF. The DNA reads as follows: TGCAGCGTTCTTTCGGATGGAAACACCATATATTTT.